Listed here is a single TCR beta chain. This clone's antigen is unknown. Compared with germline, one end of the junction differs, possibly owing to a read error. The CDR3 regions of human TCRbeta chains were subjected to immunosequencing. Concerning the study's data processing: Repertoire TCRs were checked for matches against a reference library of SARS-CoV-2-specific TCRs that had been generated using the MIRA antigen-specificity platform. Breadth meant the fraction of unique TCRs that were SARS-CoV-2-associated, whereas depth meant the fraction of total T cells that were SARS-CoV-2-associated. Using the MIRA data, each spike-specific TCR was mapped to the spike region that the TCR reacts to and placed in a CD4 or CD8 class. Log10-transformed breadth and depth values were compared by one-way ANOVA with Sidak's multiple comparisons tests. Held by TCRdb, this immuneACCESS table contains in-frame sequences only and omits some clones. Under half of the omission traces to an unresolved V gene where checked; the cause of the rest is unknown. The V and J calls and clone size are taken from that table; D and trimming were inferred from the DNA. The sample table records some 99,000 clones; about 91% of these occur just once. Jointly, the top ten make up around 7.5% of the sample.

Sample time point, as interpreted from the label and publication: baseline before first vaccination. Vaccinee samples were obtained from the UK trials COV001 and COV002, which included a single-blind randomized controlled phase 2/3 trial of AZD1222 (ChAdOx1 nCoV-19) in healthy adults. Trial participant PBMC samples were collected at day 0 and day 28 after the second dose for TCRbeta chain sequencing. The sample belongs to a study of T cell responses to AZD1222 COVID-19 vaccine (dated by TCRdb to the early 2020s). In terms of the full investigation: AZD1222 recipients whose second dose came at about 4 weeks and those whose second dose came at about 12 weeks were combined into one group, since spike-specific TCR depth and breadth did not differ between the two schedules. Trial participants were enrolled by age into 18-55, 56-69 and 70-plus year subgroups, with approximately 150, 28 and 58 TCR-sequenced participants respectively. TCR sequencing was performed for about 240 trial participants, of whom about 200 were given two doses of AZD1222 and some 26 were given two doses of MenACWY control vaccine.

CDR3 length: 13 amino acids, cysteine to phenylalanine. Only the CDR3 DNA stays, 39 bases, in frame from base 1. The germline V gene (reference sequence) supplies CDR1 LGHDT and CDR2 YNNKEL. Study-wide findings and limitations: After two AZD1222 doses, both the breadth and the depth of spike-specific TCRs were significantly higher than at day 0 and than in MenACWY recipients. The 56-69-year group was small, and its depth increase did not reach significance, likely because of low power. Reportedly, almost half of the unique spike-specific TCRs recognized epitopes lying outside the regions that are mutated in the B.1.351 and B.1.1.7 variants. Participants were mostly white British, with more females than males. The authors suggested clonal diversity may have been underestimated. Because no day 14 peak-response samples were available, repertoires were characterized only after the peak T cell response. The whole spike protein was spanned by vaccine-associated CD4 TCRs, and dominant responses were seen in regions 160-218 and 743-854. Conclusions about previously exposed vaccinees are limited because only six or seven AZD1222 recipients were SARS-CoV-2 seropositive at baseline.

The rearrangement joined TRBV3-1 (or the pseudogene TRBV3-2) to TRBJ2-7; TRBD2 agrees with 7 junctional bases. The starting material was peripheral blood, obtained on day 0 of AZD1222 vaccination. The TCR was taken from an adult in good health. The encoded CDR3 is CASSQAPGRELRF. The DNA is as follows: TGTGCCAGCAGCCAGGCCCCTGGGCGGGAGCTGCGGTTC.